This entry lists 24 T cell receptor beta chains sequenced from one sample in a study of persistence of HIV-infected CD4 T cells. The stimulus was an HIV-1 Gag 15-mer peptide pool, about 1 ug/peptide/mL. CD40L/CD69 double-negative CD45RO-high memory CD4+ T cells were collected. Sequencing used immunoSEQ version 4 in survey mode. Produced via immunoSEQ multiplex PCR; TCRdb's table is partial and in-frame only. Among about 40,000 clones listed, approximately 80% were seen once. Their recognized antigens are unknown. Sequenced here: CD4+ T cells sorted from PBMCs after approximately 19-hour stimulation, sampled from a patient who received antiretroviral therapy. Receptors originate from an adult man with HIV who was CMV-seropositive.

This chain connects TRBV12-3 or TRBV12-4 to TRBJ1-5, with D uncertain. This CDR3 is 13 amino acids long. The V and J ends lost 5 bases and 1 base respectively, with 6 bases between them. The CDR3 region is CASSGWSNQPQHF. For the CDR3, the DNA is TGTGCCAGCAGTGGGTGGAGCAATCAGCCCCAGCATTTT.

In this sample, this clone turned up a few times. This chain links TRBV7-2 with TRBJ1-6; D unresolved. Germline V lookup: CDR1 SGHTA, CDR2 FQGNSA. The CDR3 runs to 13 residues. Between the trimmed V and J ends, which lost 1 base and 9 bases, there was a span of 7 bases. The CDR3 reads CASSLEARSPLHF. The CDR3 DNA sequence: TGTGCCAGCAGCTTAGAGGCCCGTTCACCCCTCCACTTT.

J is TRBJ2-7 and V is TRBV10-1; no firm D call. Germline V CDR1 and CDR2: WNHNN, SYGVQD (reference sequence). Trimming removed 3 bases at V and 3 bases at J, with 6 bases between. CDR3 length: 12 residues. In DNA, the CDR3 is TGCGCCAGCAGTGAACTGGGCTACGAGCAGTACTTC. This encodes CASSELGYEQYF.

The chain couples TRBV5-1 to TRBJ1-3; D ambiguous. The V gene lost 0 bases and the J gene lost 4 bases, with 11 bases spanning the gap. Germline values: CDR1 SGHRS, CDR2 YFSETQ. This CDR3 is 15 amino acids long. The CDR3 is CASSLELLGGNTIYF. CDR3 bases: TGCGCCAGCAGCTTGGAACTGCTCGGGGGAAACACCATATATTTT. The full variable domain, its missing parts supplied by reference TRBV5-1 and TRBJ1-3, is KAGVTQTPRYLIKTRGQQVTLSCSPISGHRSVSWYQQTPGQGLQFLFEYFSETQRNKGNFPGRFSGRQFSNSRSEMNVSTLELGDSALYLCASSLELLGGNTIYFGEGSWLTVV.

The chain carries TRBV6-4 and TRBJ1-6; no firm D call. The V end lost 6 bases, the J end lost 7 bases, and 7 bases lay between the germline ends. CDR3 length equals 12 residues. Germline lookup yields CDR1 MRHNA and CDR2 SNTAGT. The CDR3 region is CASSSGNSPLHF. CDR3 bases: TGTGCCAGCAGCTCTGGGAATTCACCCCTCCACTTT.

Within the sample, this clone is medium-sized. The genes are TRBV24-1 and TRBJ2-1; 7 bases are shared with TRBD2. The germline V gene encodes CDR1 KGHDR and CDR2 SFDVKD. The CDR3 sequence is 15 residues long. After removal of 9 bases from V and 7 bases from J, the junction contained 14 bases not matched to a gene. The CDR3 region has the DNA TGTGCCACCTCGTATGGGGAGGGTTCGGTAAATGAGCAGTTCTTC. This encodes CATSYGEGSVNEQFF.

The chain couples TRBV28 to TRBJ2-7; 7 bases agree with TRBD2. Germline CDR1 MDHEN, CDR2 SYDVKM. J gave up 0 bases and V 5 bases, and 7 bases lay outside the gene matches. The CDR3 spans 15 residues. The CDR3 DNA sequence: TGTGCCAGCAGTGGGGGGACTACCCTCTCCTACGAGCAGTACTTC. Its translation: CASSGGTTLSYEQYF.

This chain joins TRBV7-8 and TRBJ2-5, with a weak D call TRBD1 (6 bases). This CDR3 contains 20 residues. V lost 1 base and J 5 bases, leaving 29 bases between the germline ends. CDR1 and CDR2 (germline): SGHVS, FQNEAQ. The CDR3 nucleotides read TGTGCCAGCAGCTTAGAGCGCAGGGGTATTGAAAGGGGCTTTCCGGAGACCCAGTACTTC. This codes for CASSLERRGIERGFPETQYF. Complete variable domain (other parts from reference TRBV7-8 and TRBJ2-5): GAGVSQSPRYKVAKRGQDVALRCDPISGHVSLFWYQQALGQGPEFLTYFQNEAQLDKSGLPSDRFFAERPEGSVSTLKIQRTQQEDSAVYLCASSLERRGIERGFPETQYFGPGTRLLVL.

CDR3 protein: CASSRTERGLQETQYF. CDR3 DNA: TGTGCCAGCAGTCGCACCGAGCGGGGGCTCCAAGAGACCCAGTACTTC. The chain recombines TRBV3-1 (or the pseudogene TRBV3-2) with TRBJ2-5, with TRBD2 matching over 8 bases. V gave up 6 bases and J gave up 1 base; unmatched junction bases: 10. CDR3 length: 16 amino acids. Germline V gene data show CDR1 as LGHDT and CDR2 as YNNKEL (reference sequence).

V usage is TRBV29-1 and J usage is TRBJ1-2; D gene unclear. With 5 bases removed from V and 3 bases from J, the gap between germline ends came to 10 bases. Germline V gene data show CDR1 as SQVTM and CDR2 as ANQGSEA. This CDR3 has 12 residues. DNA of the CDR3: TGCAGCGTTTCTAGTAATTACTATGGCTACACCTTC. The encoded protein is CSVSSNYYGYTF.

V and J are TRBV19 and TRBJ1-1; D gene ambiguous. The germline V gene has CDR1 LNHDA and CDR2 SQIVND (reference sequence). Trimming removed 3 bases from V and 7 bases from J, with 9 bases in between. There are 12 residues in the CDR3. CDR3 region: CASSMARDEAFF. The CDR3 coding sequence is TGTGCCAGTAGTATGGCAAGAGATGAAGCTTTCTTT.

The chain has TRBV30 and TRBJ1-3; D is undetermined. Trimming stripped 4 bases from V and 1 base from J, with 11 bases between. Per the germline V gene, CDR1 is GTSNPN and CDR2 is SVGIG (reference sequence). CDR3 length: 14 residues. CDR3 loop: CAWKSGRSGNTIYF. CDR3 sequence (DNA): TGTGCCTGGAAATCCGGACGGTCTGGAAACACCATATATTTT.

The chain uses TRBV11-3 and TRBJ1-1; possible D gene TRBD1, 5 bases. Germline CDR1 and CDR2: SGHNT and YENEEA. V lost 4 bases to trimming and J lost 7 bases, with 13 bases between them. CDR3 length: 13 amino acids. CDR3 loop: CASSSYSGGEAFF. As DNA, the CDR3 is TGTGCCAGCAGCTCTTACAGTGGGGGTGAAGCTTTCTTT. Variable domain in full (rest from reference TRBV11-3 and TRBJ1-1): EAGVVQSPRYKIIEKKQPVAFWCNPISGHNTLYWYLQNLGQGPELLIRYENEEAVDDSQLPKDRFSAERLKGVDSTLKIQPAELGDSAVYLCASSSYSGGEAFFGQGTRLTVV.

This clone was recorded a few times. The rearrangement joins TRBV7-6 to TRBJ1-1, with D possibly matching TRBD1 (5 bases). The germline V and J ends were trimmed by 5 bases and 0 bases, with 16 bases remaining between them. The length of the CDR3 is 16 residues. Germline CDR1 reads SGHVS; CDR2 reads FNYEAQ. Here the CDR3 DNA reads TGTGCCAGCAGCGCCGACAGACCAAACATGAACACTGAAGCTTTCTTT. Translated: CASSADRPNMNTEAFF.

The chain carries TRBV12-5 and TRBJ2-5, with D unresolved. Trimming took off 3 bases at V and 2 bases at J, with 7 bases between the two ends. Germline V CDR1 and CDR2: LGHNT, FRNRAP. CDR3 length: 13 amino acids. CDR3 DNA sequence: TGTGCTAGTGGTTTCGGGTTACAAGAGACCCAGTACTTC. This translates into CASGFGLQETQYF.

The genes are TRBV2 and TRBJ1-2; perhaps TRBD1 as D (5 bases). Germline V gene data show CDR1 as SNHLY and CDR2 as FYNNEI. Trimming stripped 3 bases from V and 4 bases from J, with 21 bases between. This CDR3 is built from 17 residues. The CDR3 here is CASSEAGTLGELYGYTF. CDR3 coding DNA: TGTGCCAGCAGTGAGGCCGGGACCCTAGGGGAGCTCTATGGCTACACCTTC.

The J gene is TRBJ2-1, the V gene TRBV3-1 (or the pseudogene TRBV3-2), with TRBD2 matching 11 bases. The CDR3 is 16 amino acids. Germline CDR1 and CDR2: LGHDT and YNNKEL (reference sequence). Losses at the gene ends were 4 bases for V and 3 bases for J; bases not matched to a gene: 5. The CDR3 protein is CASSPETSGVYNEQFF. CDR3 coding DNA: TGTGCCAGCAGCCCAGAGACTAGCGGGGTCTACAATGAGCAGTTCTTC.

The chain couples TRBV6-1 to TRBJ1-5; the D is unclear. Trimming removed 1 base from V and 6 bases from J, with 10 bases in between. CDR3 size: 14 residues. The germline gives CDR1 MNHNS, CDR2 SASEGT. CDR3 residues: CASSEGARRQPQHF. In DNA form, the CDR3 reads TGTGCCAGCAGTGAAGGGGCCCGACGTCAGCCCCAGCATTTT.

The count of this clone is one. V gene TRBV30 combines with J gene TRBJ1-6; a weak D match, TRBD1 (6 bases). This CDR3 is 13 amino acids long. Germline CDR1 GTSNPN, CDR2 SVGIG (reference sequence). V was pared by 6 bases and J by 10 bases, with 16 bases between. CDR3 amino acids: CACSRGGDSPLHF. In DNA form, the CDR3 reads TGTGCCTGCTCCCGAGGGGGGGACTCACCCCTCCACTTT.

Only a few counts were recorded for this clone. This chain connects TRBV27 to TRBJ2-2; D is ambiguous. The CDR3 extends over 16 amino acids. Germline values: CDR1 MNHEY, CDR2 SMNVEV (reference sequence). V lost 2 bases to trimming and J lost 5 bases, with 15 bases between them. The CDR3 nucleotides read TGTGCCAGCAGTTTAGAAAGTGGTTGGAATACCGGGGAGCTGTTTTTT. Its translation: CASSLESGWNTGELFF.

The table lists this clone with a few counts. The chain uses TRBV21-1 and TRBJ1-5; TRBD1, the table's D call, lacks a check against the DNA. TRBV21-1 is labeled a pseudogene. The CDR3 runs 16 residues. In DNA, the CDR3 is TGTGCCAGCAGCTCGGACAGGGGTATCTGCAATCAGCCCCAGCATTTT. Translated: CASSSDRGICNQPQHF.

This clone occurred a few times. The genes are TRBV11-2 and TRBJ1-6; D gene uncertain. CDR1 and CDR2 from the germline V gene are SGHAT and FQNNGV. Trimming took 5 bases from V and 1 from J, leaving 18 bases between them. This CDR3 contains 18 residues. Here the CDR3 reads CASSPHSLTASYNSPLHF. The CDR3 DNA sequence: TGTGCCAGCAGCCCCCATTCCTTAACGGCTTCCTATAATTCACCCCTCCACTTT.

This chain links TRBV30 with TRBJ2-1; 11 bases match TRBD2. CDR3 length: 13 amino acids. With 6 bases clipped from V and 7 bases from J, the junction kept 5 bases outside the gene matches. Germline V gene data show CDR1 as GTSNPN and CDR2 as SVGIG (reference sequence). This chain's CDR3 is CACTSGGGNEQFF. CDR3 DNA sequence: TGTGCCTGTACTAGCGGGGGCGGGAATGAGCAGTTCTTC.

This clone was seen a single time. The chain employs TRBV18 and TRBJ1-2; D possibly corresponds to TRBD1 (5 bases). Germline V gives CDR1 KGHSH, CDR2 LQKENI. This CDR3 comprises 13 residues. V was pared by 3 bases and J by 3 bases, with 8 bases between. In nucleotides, the CDR3 is TGTGCCAGCTCACCCAGGGAGGACTATGGCTACACCTTC. Translating gives CASSPREDYGYTF.